The sequence of this T cell receptor beta chain was determined in a study of shared clonotypes between healthy human individuals. Notes on the study in general: It was anticipated that sequencing depth would influence how many clonotypes donors shared.

The CDR3 length is 13 residues. Trimming left V 7 bases short and J 2 bases short, with 12 bases between. Per germline, CDR1 MDHEN and CDR2 SYDVKM. Comments on this clone: Its antigen is not identified.

Sorted-subset replicate PCRs used approximately 200 ng of genomic DNA. This amount corresponded to about 30,000 T cell genomes. Only in-frame clones appear in the TCRdb table, and some are missing; sequencing was by immunoSEQ multiplex PCR. The table shows roughly 770,000 clones, with 96% occurring only once. Terminally differentiated effector memory CD45RA+ cells were excluded from the naive CD8 cells, which were CD45RO-negative and positively selected for CCR7. The sequencing sample was made of naive CD8+ T cells sorted from blood. The origin of this receptor is a man between 25 and 39 years old in good health. The V gene is TRBV28, the J gene TRBJ2-7; D ambiguous. DNA of the CDR3: TGTGCCAGCAATGGTGGCAGAGCCTACGAGCAGTACTTC. Protein: CASNGGRAYEQYF.